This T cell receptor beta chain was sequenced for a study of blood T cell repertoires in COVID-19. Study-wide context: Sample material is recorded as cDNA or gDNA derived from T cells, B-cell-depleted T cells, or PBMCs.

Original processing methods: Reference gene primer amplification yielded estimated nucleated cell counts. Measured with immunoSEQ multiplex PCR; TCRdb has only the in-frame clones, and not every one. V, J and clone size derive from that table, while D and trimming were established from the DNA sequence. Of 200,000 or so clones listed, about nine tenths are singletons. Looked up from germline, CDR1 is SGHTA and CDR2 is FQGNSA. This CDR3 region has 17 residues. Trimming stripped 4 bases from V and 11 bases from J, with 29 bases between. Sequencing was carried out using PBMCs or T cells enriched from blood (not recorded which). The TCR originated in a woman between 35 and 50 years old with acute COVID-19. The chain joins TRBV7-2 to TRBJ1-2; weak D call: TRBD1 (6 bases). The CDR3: CASSSAKLFGGHLRYTF. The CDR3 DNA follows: TGTGCCAGCAGCTCAGCAAAGTTATTCGGGGGGCATTTGCGGTACACCTTC.